This T cell receptor beta chain was recorded in a study of T-cell reconstitution after alpha-beta-depleted transplantation in children. Study-level points and caveats: T-cell counts and diversity at one year post-transplant came mainly from newly produced T cells. Elevated TCRbeta diversity at day 60 was traced, in some patients, to surviving recipient T cells and thymic progenitors. It was reported that alpha-beta T cells came from several hundred expanded graft clones (about two months after transplant).

In its sample, this clonotype was seen a few times. The antigen remains undetermined. Unique molecular identifiers were incorporated into the prepared TCRbeta library. Via MiXCR, TCRdb re-called the PCR reads, giving one row per CDR3 protein. This sample has about 600,000 distinct CDR3 sequences; roughly 24% occur once, and the top ten carry approximately 14%. The CDR3 spans 12 residues. V dropped 2 bases and J dropped 12 bases, with 13 bases sitting between them. CDR1 PRHDT and CDR2 FYEKMQ come from the germline V gene (reference sequence). The clonotype was recovered from a boy under two years old who had a stem cell transplant for acute myeloid leukemia, so the T cells may come from the graft donor. Sequenced material: PBMCs, mostly from graft donor cells, taken 360 days after TCRalphabeta/CD19-depleted stem cell transplant. This chain connects TRBV13 to TRBJ1-1; D unclear. Here the CDR3 DNA reads TGTGCCAGCAGCTTACCCAATATCTCACCTTTCTTT. This gives the protein CASSLPNISPFF. The whole variable domain, remainder taken from reference TRBV13 and TRBJ1-1, is AAGVIQSPRHLIKEKRETATLKCYPIPRHDTVYWYQQGPGQDPQFLISFYEKMQSDKGSIPDRFSAQQFSDYHSELNMSSLELGDSALYFCASSLPNISPFFGQGTRLTVV.